This T cell receptor (beta chain) was documented in a study of T cell changes during pregnancy in multiple sclerosis. The length of the CDR3 is 14 residues. The V gene lost 2 bases and the J gene lost 0 bases, with 8 bases spanning the gap. Germline assignment: CDR1 SGHRS and CDR2 YFSETQ. The data were produced by immunoSEQ multiplex PCR, yet TCRdb's version contains in-frame clones alone and is incomplete. This table has 45,000 or so clones, roughly 93% appearing once. J is TRBJ1-1 and V is TRBV5-1; possible D gene TRBD1, 5 bases. Sequenced sample: PBMCs (not recorded whether the cells were cultured). The clonotype was recovered from a female donor with multiple sclerosis, enrolled in a pregnancy study. The CDR3 region is CASSFGGLNTEAFF. The CDR3 nucleotides read TGCGCCAGCAGCTTCGGGGGATTGAACACTGAAGCTTTCTTT.